This entry lists 13 T cell receptor beta chains sequenced from one sample in a study of PD-1 blockade in classical Hodgkin lymphoma. Every patient had relapsed following autologous stem cell transplantation, and cohorts differed in brentuximab vedotin exposure. Libraries were prepared by immunoSEQ multiplex PCR; TCRdb keeps only in-frame clonotypes and omits some of them. This repertoire shows 65,000 to 95,000 clones, about 89% found once; its top ten account for around 20%. The source was peripheral blood mononuclear cells (PBMCs), collected at baseline. Every receptor here comes from a human donor with classical Hodgkin lymphoma.

This chain links TRBV25-1 with TRBJ2-3; tentative D call: TRBD1 (5 bases). In germline, CDR1 is MGHDK, CDR2 SYGVNS. The CDR3 runs to 13 residues. V was clipped by 2 bases and J by 14 bases, with 17 bases between them. The DNA for the CDR3 is TGTGCCAGCAGTGAAGGCGACAGATCCTCAGCGTATTTT. Protein sequence: CASSEGDRSSAYF.

The J gene is TRBJ2-1, the V gene TRBV28; 13 bases match TRBD2. The J segment lost 4 bases and the V segment lost 4 bases, leaving 4 bases of the junction unmatched. The CDR3 is made up of 16 amino acids. Germline values: CDR1 MDHEN, CDR2 SYDVKM. This CDR3 reads CASSSGTSGTYNEQFF. CDR3 DNA: TGTGCCAGCAGTTCCGGGACTAGCGGGACTTACAATGAGCAGTTCTTC.

This chain links TRBV7-9 with TRBJ2-2, with 10 bases that match TRBD2. Germline trimming cut 3 bases from V and 4 bases from J; bases unmatched to any gene: 2. This CDR3 spans 15 amino acids. Germline V gene lookup returns CDR1 SEHNR and CDR2 FQNEAQ (reference sequence). The CDR3 DNA sequence: TGTGCCAGCAGCTTTTTAGCGGGAGGCACCGGGGAGCTGTTTTTT. Amino acid sequence: CASSFLAGGTGELFF.

This chain uses TRBV4-1 with TRBJ2-1, with 10 nucleotides matching TRBD1. CDR3 size: 16 residues. Germline CDR1 MGHRA, CDR2 YSYEKL. The trim removed 3 bases at V and 7 bases at J, leaving 9 bases unmatched. The CDR3 protein is CASSHPRQGARNEQFF. CDR3 nucleotides: TGCGCCAGCAGCCATCCCAGACAGGGGGCGAGAAATGAGCAGTTCTTC.

This chain joins TRBV4-3 and TRBJ2-7, with a weak D call TRBD1 (5 bases). Germline V gene data show CDR1 as LGHNA and CDR2 as YSLEER. Trimming shortened V by 0 bases and J by 2 bases, and 11 bases separated the two germline ends. The CDR3 extends over 15 amino acids. The DNA for the CDR3 is TGCGCCAGCAGCCAAGATCGGGTCAGGGCCTACGAGCAGTACTTC. It yields the protein CASSQDRVRAYEQYF.

This clone was seen only once. The rearrangement uses TRBV7-2 and TRBJ1-1; the D is unclear. Trimming removed 5 bases at V and 0 bases at J, with 13 bases between. The CDR3 spans 15 residues. The germline gives CDR1 SGHTA, CDR2 FQGNSA. CDR3 bases: TGTGCCAGCAGCACCGACCTGACCATGAACACTGAAGCTTTCTTT. This sequence encodes CASSTDLTMNTEAFF.

This clone was counted a few times. For the CDR3, the DNA is TGCACCAGCAGCCTCAGGGGGAGTAACTATGGCTACACCTTC. Residues: CTSSLRGSNYGYTF. V is TRBV1 and J is TRBJ1-2; no DNA check was done on the table's D call, TRBD1. TRBV1 is an annotated pseudogene. The CDR3 loop spans 14 amino acids.

The chain is built from TRBV7-9 and TRBJ1-3, with no clear D. V was clipped by 6 bases and J by 0 bases, with 6 bases between them. Germline CDR1 is SEHNR and CDR2 is FQNEAQ (reference sequence). This CDR3 is 13 amino acids long. The CDR3 loop reads CASRRSSGNTIYF. CDR3 nucleotide sequence: TGTGCCAGCAGGCGTAGCTCTGGAAACACCATATATTTT.

In regard to this clone: Its ends do not fully match the called genes, so a read error is possible. The V and J genes are TRBV2 and TRBJ2-1, with TRBD2 identical over 11 bases. There are 13 residues in the CDR3. Looked up from germline, CDR1 is SNHLY and CDR2 is FYNNEI. The CDR3 DNA sequence: TGTGCCAGCAGTACCCGTAGCGGGAGGGTTCCCCTCTTC. This sequence encodes CASSTRSGRVPLF.

As to this clone: This CDR3 is also generated by other DNA sequences in the sample. This chain connects TRBV19 to TRBJ1-4; D remains unclear. The CDR3 consists of 14 residues. The V and J ends lost 5 bases and 2 bases respectively, with 9 bases between them. Germline V gene lookup returns CDR1 LNHDA and CDR2 SQIVND (reference sequence). The CDR3 reads CASSARTTNEKLFF. Written as DNA, the CDR3 is TGTGCCAGTAGTGCCAGGACCACTAATGAAAAACTGTTTTTT.

This clone was seen once. This chain joins TRBV7-9 and TRBJ2-7; 13 nucleotides match TRBD2. With V trimmed by 5 bases and J by 2 bases, 12 bases remained unmatched. The CDR3 consists of 18 residues. Germline assignment: CDR1 SEHNR and CDR2 FQNEAQ (reference sequence). The CDR3 coding sequence is TGTGCCAGCAGCAAAAGGACTAGCGGGAGTGTGAGGCCCTACGAGCAGTACTTC. The encoded protein is CASSKRTSGSVRPYEQYF.

The CDR3 protein is CASIKGQGGEQYF. CDR3 sequence (DNA): TGTGCCAGCATCAAAGGACAGGGTGGCGAGCAGTACTTC. This chain uses TRBV28 with TRBJ2-7; 8 bases match TRBD1. Germline V lookup: CDR1 MDHEN, CDR2 SYDVKM. This CDR3 has 13 amino acids. V lost 7 bases to trimming and J lost 6 bases; unmatched junction nucleotides: 8.

The chain recombines TRBV10-2 with TRBJ2-3; D is ambiguous. Germline V lookup: CDR1 WSHSY, CDR2 SAAADI. Between the trimmed V and J ends, which lost 3 bases and 0 bases, there was a span of 10 bases. There are 15 residues in the CDR3. CDR3 DNA sequence: TGCGCCAGCAGTGATTGGTCTATGAGCACAGATACGCAGTATTTT. Protein sequence: CASSDWSMSTDTQYF.